This T cell receptor (beta chain) was recorded in a study of T cells in tuberculosis. This clone was recorded only once. Profiling relied on immunoSEQ multiplex PCR, and the TCRdb table lists in-frame clones only, not all of them. Of about 35,000 clones in the sample, 70% to 90% were seen once. Time point defined: new active TB diagnosis, blood taken before or within 7 days of starting treatment. Sequences were derived from PBMCs, sampled at tuberculosis diagnosis. The clonotype originates from an adult with tuberculosis.

The CDR3 DNA reads TGTGCCAGCAGACAACAGGGTTACAAAAACATTCAGTACTTC. Translating gives CASRQQGYKNIQYF. The chain recombines TRBV6-6 with TRBJ2-4; D is perhaps TRBD1 (6 bases). Germline V gene data show CDR1 as MNHNY and CDR2 as SVGAGI (reference sequence). The CDR3 consists of 14 residues. Trimming removed 6 bases at V and 3 bases at J, with 12 bases between.